This T cell receptor (beta chain) was found in a study of blood T cells in healthy people across ages. V was cut by 5 bases and J by 4 bases, with 18 bases left in between. The germline CDR1 and CDR2 sequences are MDHEN and SYDVKM. CDR3 length equals 15 residues. Sample-barcoded 5' priming and a J-beta primer mix drove a second PCR of roughly 6 to 12 cycles. Each CDR3 protein is one row after TCRdb ran MiXCR on the 5' RACE reads. The sample lists about 780,000 distinct CDR3 sequences; around 45% were seen once. Drawing of peripheral blood yielded about 9.8 milliliters from each donor. V and J are TRBV28 and TRBJ2-7; tentatively, D is TRBD2 (6 bases). The sample consisted of blood. This clonotype originated in a man at least 80 years old in good health. This CDR3 reads CASSRPSGYGYEQYF. The CDR3 region has the DNA TGTGCCAGCAGTCGCCCCAGCGGGTACGGGTACGAGCAGTACTTC.